This TCR beta chain comes out of a study of T cell responses to AZD1222 COVID-19 vaccine. Overall study context: Whether given at about 4 or about 12 weeks, second doses were pooled. General study points: Clonal diversity may have been underestimated in mostly white British donors. The study found vaccine-associated CD4 TCRs spanning spike, dominant at 160-218 and 743-854.

This clone turned up a few times. Its specificity is not known. Assay used: immunoSEQ multiplex PCR; TCRdb lists only in-frame clones, some missing. The profile shows approximately 94,000 clones, about 87% of them singletons. V shed 3 bases and J shed 0 bases, with 19 bases lying between them. This CDR3 has 18 amino acids. The V and J genes are TRBV5-3 and TRBJ2-1; TRBD1 or TRBD2 may be the D gene (5 bases each). TRBV5-3 is an open reading frame, and its role is uncertain. The source was peripheral blood, collected on day 0 of AZD1222 vaccination. The sequence was obtained from an adult in good health. CDR3 in amino acids: CARSSEIGATGSYNEQFF. For the CDR3, the DNA is TGTGCCAGAAGCTCTGAGATCGGGGCCACCGGCTCCTACAATGAGCAGTTCTTC.